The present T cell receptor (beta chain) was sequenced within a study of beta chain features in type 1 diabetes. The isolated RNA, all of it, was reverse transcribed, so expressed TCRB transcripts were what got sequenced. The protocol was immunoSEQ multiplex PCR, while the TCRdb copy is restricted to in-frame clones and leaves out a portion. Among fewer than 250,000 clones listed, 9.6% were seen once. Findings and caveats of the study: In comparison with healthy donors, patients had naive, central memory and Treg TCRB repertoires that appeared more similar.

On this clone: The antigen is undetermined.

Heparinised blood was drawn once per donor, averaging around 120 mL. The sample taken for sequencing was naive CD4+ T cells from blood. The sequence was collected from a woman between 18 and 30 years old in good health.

The CDR3 region has the DNA TGTGCCAGCAGCTTTTCGCTGACGGGGAACACCGGGGAGCTGTTTTTT. It yields the protein CASSFSLTGNTGELFF. V usage is TRBV7-9 and J usage is TRBJ2-2; D uncertain. The length of the CDR3 is 16 residues. With 3 bases removed from V and 1 base from J, the gap between germline ends came to 12 bases. Per germline, CDR1 SEHNR and CDR2 FQNEAQ (reference sequence). The full variable domain, with the rest looked up from reference TRBV7-9 and TRBJ2-2, is DTGVSQNPRHKITKRGQNVTFRCDPISEHNRLYWYRQTLGQGPEFLTYFQNEAQLEKSRLLSDRFSAERPKGSFSTLEIQRTEQGDSAMYLCASSFSLTGNTGELFFGEGSRLTVL.